A single T cell receptor beta chain is shown here with its context. The antigen remains undetermined. Together with a sample-barcoded 5' primer, a J-beta primer mix was included in a second PCR lasting about 6 to 11 cycles. One entry per CDR3 protein results from TCRdb running MiXCR on the 5' RACE reads. Counted here are about 930,000 distinct CDR3 sequences, just under 30% occurring once; the ten biggest clones make up roughly 10%. These data originate in a study of blood T cells in healthy people across ages. Germline-derived CDR1 and CDR2 are LGHNA and YNFKEQ. Trimming stripped 0 bases from V and 10 bases from J, with 31 bases between. This CDR3 spans 20 amino acids. Study results and caveats: One million T cells yielded diversity estimates that were considered underestimates. TCR beta diversity, measured per million T cells, fell in a roughly linear way with age.

This sample was also put to use in a study of T cells of mothers and their children. That study adds: The donors comprised five or six children and their three healthy Caucasian mothers.

This TCR was recovered from a woman aged 40 to 50 in good health. Sequencing used blood. The rearrangement joins TRBV4-2 to TRBJ2-1; D is tentatively TRBD1 or TRBD2 (5 bases each). The CDR3 loop is CASSQEGLEMRGLRSGEQFF. The CDR3 DNA reads as TGTGCCAGCAGCCAAGAGGGCCTGGAAATGAGGGGTCTCCGGTCAGGCGAGCAGTTCTTC.